The rows below give T cell receptor beta chains drawn from one sample of a study of blood T cell repertoires in COVID-19. Profiling relied on immunoSEQ multiplex PCR, and the TCRdb table lists in-frame clones only, not all of them. The data hold roughly 380,000 clones, with approximately 81% observed a single time. Material for sequencing was peripheral blood. The source of these receptors is a woman between 18 and 30 years old with acute or convalescent COVID-19. CDR3s include the opening cysteine and the closing phenylalanine or tryptophan. The D gene is left open where the match is weak. For some rows the clone size is stated as once, few or many, or as a class when expanded; others skip it.

V	J	D	size	CDR3	DNA
TRBV20-1	TRBJ2-5	.	.	CSATPSETQYF	TGCAGTGCTACCCCCTCCGAGACCCAGTACTTC
TRBV19	TRBJ2-1	TRBD1	.	CASSSTGSSYNEQFF	TGTGCCAGTAGCTCGACAGGGAGCTCCTACAATGAGCAGTTCTTC
TRBV10-1	TRBJ1-1	TRBD1	.	CASSELQGAAFF	TGCGCCAGCAGTGAACTACAGGGGGCGGCTTTCTTT
TRBV7-3	TRBJ1-1	.	once	CASSLLGMNTEAFF	TGTGCCAGCAGCTTGTTGGGCATGAACACTGAAGCTTTCTTT
TRBV12-3/TRBV12-4	TRBJ1-1	.	.	CASSPTGVTEAFF	TGTGCCAGCAGTCCGACGGGGGTCACTGAAGCTTTCTTT
TRBV9	TRBJ2-3	.	.	CASSVAEHTQYF	TGTGCCAGCAGCGTGGCGGAACATACGCAGTATTTT
TRBV6-1	TRBJ1-4	TRBD1	.	CASSDPGQGYEKLFF	TGTGCCAGCAGTGACCCGGGACAGGGGTATGAAAAACTGTTTTTT
TRBV19	TRBJ1-5	.	few	CASSPRESGDSNQPQHF	TGTGCCAGTAGTCCGAGGGAGTCGGGAGATAGCAATCAGCCCCAGCATTTT
TRBV6-5	TRBJ1-1	.	once	CASSYSLSSGAGAFF	TGTGCCAGCAGTTACAGCCTTAGTAGCGGGGCAGGAGCTTTCTTT
TRBV6-1	TRBJ2-1	.	.	CASSEIGRAYNEQFF	TGTGCCAGCAGTGAAATTGGGCGGGCCTACAATGAGCAGTTCTTC
TRBV6-2/TRBV6-3	TRBJ1-3	.	.	CASSSGNSGNTIYF	TGTGCCAGCAGTTCCGGGAACTCTGGAAACACCATATATTTT
TRBV11-2	TRBJ1-2	TRBD1	.	CASSLRDREWDGYTF	TGTGCCAGCAGCTTAAGAGACAGGGAGTGGGATGGCTACACCTTC
TRBV19	TRBJ2-1	.	few	CASRTVATKNEQFF	TGTGCCAGTAGAACCGTAGCAACAAAGAATGAGCAGTTCTTC
TRBV5-8	TRBJ2-7	TRBD1	.	CASSSPTGGTYEQYF	TGTGCCAGCAGCTCTCCGACAGGGGGAACCTACGAGCAGTACTTC
TRBV6-4	TRBJ2-1	TRBD1	few	CASSGGQGGNEQFF	TGTGCCAGCAGCGGGGGACAGGGGGGAAATGAGCAGTTCTTC
TRBV29-1	TRBJ1-1	.	.	CSVIPPGQRGTEAFF	TGCAGCGTTATCCCGCCGGGACAACGGGGCACTGAAGCTTTCTTT
TRBV27	TRBJ2-7	.	.	CASSLSERGSYEQYF	TGTGCCAGCAGTTTATCGGAAAGAGGAAGCTACGAGCAGTACTTC
TRBV19	TRBJ2-2	.	.	CASTPFLDRVNTGELFF	TGTGCCAGTACCCCCTTTTTGGACAGAGTCAACACCGGGGAGCTGTTTTTT
TRBV19	TRBJ2-3	.	.	CASSSRGEHTDTQYF	TGTGCCAGTAGTAGCCGCGGGGAGCACACAGATACGCAGTATTTT
TRBV6-5	TRBJ2-3	.	.	CASRRTPSSTDTQYF	TGTGCCAGCAGACGGACTCCTTCTAGCACAGATACGCAGTATTTT